This T cell receptor beta chain appears in the sequencing data of a study of blood T cell repertoires in COVID-19. Whole-study context: Specimens from acute and convalescent COVID-19 originated in the United States, Italy and Spain. The analysed material was cDNA or gDNA that came from T cells, B-cell-depleted T cells, or PBMCs.

This clone was found once. The CDR3 is 18 amino acids. V gave up 2 bases and J gave up 0 bases, with 19 bases separating them. Germline CDR1 LNHNV, CDR2 YYDKDF (reference sequence). Authors' analysis steps: Amplifying reference gene primers gave estimates of nucleated cell counts. Clones were sequenced by immunoSEQ multiplex PCR, and TCRdb holds only the in-frame ones, with some missing. V and J calls and clone size are as listed in that table; D and trimming were resolved from the DNA. The data contain some 700,000 clones, about nine tenths of them seen just once; the ten biggest clones take up more than 0.25%.

The V gene is TRBV15, the J gene TRBJ1-1; TRBD1 might be the D (5 bases). Sequencing was done on a sample of peripheral blood. The TCR comes from a woman aged 18-29 years with acute or convalescent COVID-19. The CDR3 DNA sequence: TGTGCCACCAGCAGAAATTTTGGGGCACTTGCCCTGAACACTGAAGCTTTCTTT. Encoded protein: CATSRNFGALALNTEAFF.